The 5 T cell receptor beta chains below all came from one sample that was sequenced in a study of beta chain features in type 1 diabetes. Study findings and constraints: In all four CD4+ subsets, TCRB CDR3 length was significantly, moderately reduced in type 1 diabetes.

No antigen is known for these receptors. Isolated RNA was reverse transcribed in full, so expressed TCRB transcripts were sequenced. Repertoires were generated with immunoSEQ multiplex PCR, while TCRdb's copy carries only in-frame clones and drops some. Counted here are around 180,000 clones, around 8% occurring once; the ten biggest clones make up about 1%. The specimen was central memory CD4+ T cells from blood. All receptors derive from a woman aged 40 to 50 with type 1 diabetes.

This clone has more than one count but fewer than ten. The rearrangement links TRBV18 to TRBJ2-1; tentative D call: TRBD1 (6 bases). There are 13 residues in the CDR3. Trimming took off 3 bases at V and 8 bases at J, with 11 bases between the two ends. Germline V CDR1 and CDR2: KGHSH, LQKENI. This CDR3 reads CASSPTGSDEQFF. CDR3 coding DNA: TGTGCCAGCTCACCTACAGGGAGCGATGAGCAGTTCTTC. The whole variable domain, filled in from reference TRBV18 and TRBJ2-1, reads NAGVMQNPRHLVRRRGQEARLRCSPMKGHSHVYWYRQLPEEGLKFMVYLQKENIIDESGMPKERFSAEFPKEGPSILRIQQVVRGDSAAYFCASSPTGSDEQFFGPGTRLTVL.

At least ten counts were recorded for this clone. The chain has TRBV28 and TRBJ2-1; perhaps TRBD2 as D (6 bases). Germline V gene data show CDR1 as MDHEN and CDR2 as SYDVKM. The V end lost 6 bases, the J end lost 7 bases, and 22 bases lay between the germline ends. The CDR3 is 16 residues long. The CDR3 here is CASSPRGLATRNEQFF. The CDR3 region has the DNA TGTGCCAGCAGCCCCCGCGGCCTAGCGACTAGGAATGAGCAGTTCTTC.

This clone was counted a few times. The chain employs TRBV29-1 and TRBJ2-7; 8 nucleotides agree with TRBD1. CDR3 length: 12 residues. V dropped 6 bases and J dropped 2; count of bases not matched to a gene: 3. CDR1 and CDR2 (germline): SQVTM, ANQGSEA. In nucleotides, the CDR3 is TGCAGCGTCCAACAGGGGGCCTACGAGCAGTACTTC. This codes for CSVQQGAYEQYF.

The rearrangement uses TRBV19 and TRBJ2-5, with D perhaps TRBD2 (5 bases). The CDR3 contains 13 residues. CDR1 and CDR2 (germline): LNHDA, SQIVND (reference sequence). The V end was cut by 7 bases, the J end by 2 bases, with 11 bases between. The CDR3 DNA reads as TGTGCCAGTATGGGAGCCAGACAAGAGACCCAGTACTTC. Translation: CASMGARQETQYF.

In this sample, this clone turned up a few times. CDR3 protein: CSFKETDTQYF. As DNA, the CDR3 is TGCAGCTTCAAAGAGACAGATACGCAGTATTTT. The V gene is TRBV29-1, the J gene TRBJ2-3, with D unclear. The germline V gene has CDR1 SQVTM and CDR2 ANQGSEA. The CDR3 length is 11 residues. Trimming stripped 8 bases from V and 3 bases from J, with 9 bases between.